This entry describes one T cell receptor (beta chain). No cognate antigen has been identified for it. No base qualities exist here, and no much larger clone lies one base off it. The germline V gene gives CDR1 as SGDLS and CDR2 as YYNGEE. V is reduced by 4 bases and J by 0 bases, leaving a spacing of 14 bases between them. Reading from cysteine to phenylalanine, the CDR3 counts 16 amino acids. Just the 48-base CDR3 DNA is kept, in frame starting at base 1. Every sample was amplified as two independent genomic DNA replicates, using approximately 0.5 ug for blood and about 1.6 ug for tumor or normal breast. Following the manufacturer's instructions, the ImmunoSeq Intro kit was used to carry out TCRB sequencing on genomic DNA. Multiplex PCR ran 25 to 35 cycles with proprietary primers and spike-in control sequences for absolute quantification. Single-end 150-bp reads were used to sequence an 87-bp fragment covering the CDR3 and the flanking V and J genes. Seven samples, with two replicates for each sample, were multiplexed per lane of an Illumina MiSeq using version 3.0 chemistry. The authors' pipeline ran thus. Raw data were processed with the vendor's proprietary pipeline, and both replicates were merged into a single result per sample. Clonotypes were defined as productive rearrangements sharing the V-gene family, CDR3 amino acid sequence and J-gene segment. Clonality was calculated as 1 minus the normalized Shannon entropy (Pielou evenness) of TCRB abundances. T cell density was estimated as total templates divided by the number of input cells, with the number of input cells inferred from the DNA input amount. Total repertoire diversity and clonality were estimated with Recon using default parameters. Clonotypes with over 0.1% abundance in tumor and at least 32-fold higher abundance in tumor than in normal breast were defined as tumor-enriched. The table comes from immuneACCESS by way of TCRdb, which keeps in-frame sequences with V and J called. Part of the clones is missing from these tables; in studies checked, under half for an unresolved V gene and the rest for unknown reasons. V, J and clone size were drawn from that table, and D and trimming were deduced from the DNA. The sample contains around 78,000 clones, more than 65% of them found a single time. Around 3.4% of the sample is held by the ten biggest clonotypes.

This sample was taken from a study of early stage breast cancer tumors (dated by TCRdb to about 2017). Describing the broader study: Of the 15 to 20 invasive breast tumors, about 13 were found to be estrogen receptor-positive, progesterone receptor-positive and HER2-negative. A total of 2.7 million or so templates, representing some 1,000,000 unique clonotypes, were detected across all samples. Most of the 12 ER+/PR+/HER2- tumors were invasive ductal carcinomas, while the other four were invasive lobular carcinomas. On average, each sample had about 9.6-fold read coverage.

Results the study describes overall, beyond this receptor: Sequencing bulk genomic DNA from unsorted cells could not capture chain pairing or functional markers like CD4, CD8 and FOXP3. Because the cohort was small, a breakdown by tumor subtype could not be done. Compared with adjacent normal breast tissue, tumors had higher clonality and 2 to 3-fold greater T cell density. Enriched TCRB sequences shared across patients were mostly commonly generated sequences, unlikely to play an important role in the tumor microenvironment. Repertoires from blood and normal breast were more alike than repertoires from blood and tumor, and in about 85% of the 16 patients, comparing each tissue with blood separated tumor from normal.

The study profiled bulk TCR beta-chain repertoires in matched peripheral blood, tumor and adjacent normal breast tissue taken from about 15 patients with early-stage breast cancer. Before surgery, whole blood (roughly 4.5-10 mL) was collected into EDTA tubes and processed within 2 hours. Ficoll-Paque centrifugation in SepMate-50 tubes was used to isolate peripheral blood mononuclear cells. PBMCs were cryopreserved in roughly 90% FBS with roughly 10% DMSO in aliquots of about 1.8 to 4.5 million cells and stored in liquid nitrogen. The Qiagen AllPrep DNA/RNA Mini kit was used to extract genomic DNA. The material sequenced was blood. The V and J genes are TRBV9 and TRBJ1-5, and perhaps TRBD1 as D gene, on 5 matching bases. This receptor was obtained from a person in their sixties with breast cancer. The sequenced DNA is TGTGCCAGCAGCCCTGGGGTTGGGGCTAGCAATCAGCCCCAGCATTTT. Translated, it gives CASSPGVGASNQPQHF. This CDR3, with the reference TRBV9 and TRBJ1-5 proteins standing in past its ends, gives the full variable domain DSGVTQTPKHLITATGQRVTLRCSPRSGDLSVYWYQQSLDQGLQFLIQYYNGEERAKGNILERFSAQQFPDLHSELNLSSLELGDSALYFCASSPGVGASNQPQHFGDGTRLSIL.